This T cell receptor beta chain emerged from a study of cytomegalovirus exposure and HLA in healthy donors. Study information: Around 190 million T cells yielded 100 million to 130 million unique TCR beta sequences, as an earlier analysis found.

General study findings and limits: Highly shared variants forming one cluster were likely a sequencing artifact. Presence/absence analyses supposed approximately even sequencing depth among donors.

It was with 60 Vbeta and 13 Jbeta primers that the PCR ran. Repertoires were generated with immunoSEQ multiplex PCR, while TCRdb's copy carries only in-frame clones and drops some. The sample has about 110,000 clones; around four fifths are singletons. For this clone: What it binds is unknown.

Sequenced input: PBMCs. This TCR derives from a man in his thirties or forties in good health and CMV-seropositive.

The CDR3 loop reads CASSALAGQDNNEQFF. In nucleotides, the CDR3 is TGTGCCAGCAGCGCACTCGCGGGACAGGATAACAATGAGCAGTTCTTC. V is TRBV5-6 and J is TRBJ2-1, with TRBD1 identical over 8 bases. Trimming at V came to 4 bases and at J to 5 bases, leaving 11 bases not matched to a gene. Germline assignment: CDR1 SGHDT and CDR2 YYEEEE. The CDR3 loop spans 16 amino acids.